One and the same sample provided the 4 T cell receptor beta chains below, sequenced in a study of blood T cell repertoires in COVID-19. TCRdb keeps only in-frame clones here, not all; method: immunoSEQ multiplex PCR. The table includes about 200,000 clones, 75% to 85% detected once. The sequenced material came from peripheral blood. The receptor source for this set is a human donor in a cohort sampled during active COVID-19.

This clone was seen only once. This chain connects TRBV9 to TRBJ1-1; TRBD1 matches 7 bases. The CDR3 has 13 amino acids. V trimming: 3 bases; J trimming: 10 bases; junction bases outside the gene matches: 9. Germline CDR1 and CDR2: SGDLS and YYNGEE. The DNA of the CDR3 is TGTGCCAGCAGCGCCCGGGACTCAGGGGGAGCTTTCTTT. Translated, it gives CASSARDSGGAFF.

The chain employs TRBV5-8 and TRBJ2-1, with TRBD1 matching 7 bases. The germline gives CDR1 SGHTS, CDR2 YDEGEE. V shed 5 bases and J 9 bases; nucleotides not matched to a gene: 14. The CDR3 extends over 15 amino acids. The CDR3 DNA sequence: TGTGCCAGCAGGACGAACGAGGGGGCGTGGACTGAGCAGTTCTTC. The encoded protein is CASRTNEGAWTEQFF.

This rearrangement joins TRBV28 to TRBJ2-7; 10 bases map to TRBD1. CDR1 and CDR2 (germline): MDHEN, SYDVKM. After removal of 5 bases from V and 5 bases from J, the junction contained 12 bases not matched to a gene. The CDR3 runs to 16 residues. DNA for the CDR3: TGTGCCAGCAGTACTCTGACAGGGGGCAACCTTGACGAGCAGTACTTC. It specifies CASSTLTGGNLDEQYF.

This chain links TRBV27 with TRBJ1-5; TRBD1 aligns across 8 bases. This CDR3 is 16 amino acids long. Germline CDR1 reads MNHEY; CDR2 reads SMNVEV (reference sequence). After removal of 1 base from V and 0 bases from J, the junction contained 2 bases not matched to a gene. This CDR3 is CASSLWQGASNQPQHF. The CDR3 DNA sequence: TGTGCCAGCAGTTTATGGCAGGGGGCTAGCAATCAGCCCCAGCATTTT.